This TCR beta chain comes out of a study of Tregs in tolerant kidney transplant recipients. Study overall: Recipients received nonmyeloablative bone marrow transplants from related graft donors, with transient mixed chimerism.

FACS sorting followed an approximately 6-day coculture of CFSE-labeled recipient PBMCs with irradiated graft donor PBMCs. The method was immunoSEQ multiplex PCR; TCRdb's version includes in-frame clones alone and lacks a portion of them. The repertoire has about 15,000 clones, approximately 55% of them found once; the top ten carry about 3.5%. Worth noting for this clone: Antigen unknown.

The length of the CDR3 is 20 residues. The junction had 17 bases not matched to a gene; V was cut back by 6 bases and J by 5 bases. From germline, CDR1 is LNHDA and CDR2 SQIVND (reference sequence). Study-level results: Some patients' samples used different primers over time, so nucleotide sequences weren't comparable. Tregs expanded with activated donor B cells seemed most donor-specific. Donor-specific Treg expansion exceeded global Treg expansion in tolerant patients, suggesting antigen drive.

The sequence came from a human patient who received a combined kidney and bone marrow transplant. The chain uses TRBV19 and TRBJ2-2, with 14 bases identical to TRBD2. Sequences were derived from CD4+ T cells from blood cultured with allogeneic cells, sampled before the transplant. CDR3 nucleotide sequence: TGTGCCAGTAGACTTTATCCCCTAGGACTAGCGGGGGGAACGACCGGGGAGCTGTTTTTT. Translated, it gives CASRLYPLGLAGGTTGELFF.